The 9 T cell receptor beta chains below were found in one sample sequenced in a study of blood T cell repertoires in COVID-19. The assay was immunoSEQ multiplex PCR, and TCRdb's table has in-frame clones only and misses some. The table includes some 200,000 clones, 70% to 90% detected once. Material: peripheral blood. These receptor sequences come from a man older than 75 with acute or convalescent COVID-19.

J is TRBJ2-7 and V is TRBV5-1; TRBD1 matches at 10 bases. Germline V gene data show CDR1 as SGHRS and CDR2 as YFSETQ. V lost 4 bases, J lost 5 bases, and 6 bases stayed unmatched. The CDR3 totals 14 residues. The CDR3 here is CASSEGQGNNEQYV. CDR3 nucleotide sequence: TGCGCCAGCAGCGAGGGACAGGGGAATAACGAGCAGTACGTC.

V usage is TRBV5-1 and J usage is TRBJ2-2, with TRBD2 matching over 8 bases. The V segment lost 6 bases and the J segment 1 base; nucleotides outside the gene matches: 5. The CDR3 is 15 amino acids. Germline assignment: CDR1 SGHRS and CDR2 YFSETQ. The CDR3 region has the DNA TGCGCCAGCAACCCCGGGGGGGGGAACACCGGGGAGCTGTTTTTT. This encodes CASNPGGGNTGELFF.

V usage is TRBV28 and J usage is TRBJ2-5; 7 bases line up with TRBD1. Germline CDR1 MDHEN, CDR2 SYDVKM. The CDR3 has 14 residues. V gave up 6 bases and J gave up 1 base; unmatched junction bases: 5. CDR3 DNA: TGTGCCAGCAGCCTCGGACAGGTCCAAGAGACCCAGTACTTC. This codes for CASSLGQVQETQYF. The full variable domain, in which reference TRBV28 and TRBJ2-5 provide the parts outside the CDR3, is DVKVTQSSRYLVKRTGEKVFLECVQDMDHENMFWYRQDPGLGLRLIYFSYDVKMKEKGDIPEGYSVSREKKERFSLILESASTNQTSMYLCASSLGQVQETQYFGPGTRLLVL.

A word on this clone: Other DNA sequences in the sample encode the same CDR3. The rearrangement joins TRBV24-1 to TRBJ1-1, with D uncertain. CDR1 is KGHDR and CDR2 is SFDVKD in the germline V gene. V was shortened by 3 bases and J by 4 bases, with 11 bases between the two germline ends. The CDR3 extends over 14 amino acids. The CDR3 nucleotides read TGTGCCACCAGTGATGGGCATCGATCCACTGAAGCTTTCTTT. Amino acid sequence: CATSDGHRSTEAFF.

The chain has TRBV29-1 and TRBJ2-3; 7 nucleotides line up with TRBD1. The CDR3 consists of 15 residues. V was pared by 6 bases and J by 0 bases, with 9 bases of the junction left unmatched. Germline loops: CDR1 SQVTM, CDR2 ANQGSEA. The chain's CDR3 is CSVYTGQDSTDTQYF. The DNA for the CDR3 is TGCAGCGTGTACACCGGACAGGATAGCACAGATACGCAGTATTTT.

V and J are TRBV19 and TRBJ2-1, with D perhaps matching TRBD2 (6 bases). CDR3 length equals 14 residues. V was cut by 5 bases and J by 5 bases, with 13 bases left in between. Germline-derived CDR1 and CDR2 are LNHDA and SQIVND (reference sequence). This CDR3 reads CASSVSSANNEQFF. DNA of the CDR3: TGTGCCAGTAGTGTTTCTAGCGCAAACAATGAGCAGTTCTTC.

This clone was picked up a small number of times. The rearrangement links TRBV3-1 (or the pseudogene TRBV3-2) to TRBJ2-5; maybe TRBD2 (5 bases). V shed 5 bases and J shed 2 bases, with 9 bases lying between them. Germline-derived CDR1 and CDR2 are LGHDT and YNNKEL (reference sequence). This CDR3 is 13 amino acids long. CDR3 amino acids: CASSYSVQETQYF. In DNA, the CDR3 is TGTGCCAGCAGCTATAGCGTTCAAGAGACCCAGTACTTC.

This chain uses TRBV3-1 (or the pseudogene TRBV3-2) with TRBJ2-6, with a weak D call TRBD2 (5 bases). Deletions cut 6 bases from V and 0 bases from J, with 9 bases between. CDR3 length: 15 residues. CDR1 and CDR2 (germline): LGHDT, YNNKEL (reference sequence). Written as DNA, the CDR3 is TGTGCCAGCAGACTTCGGGACTCTGGGGCCAACGTCCTGACTTTC. This codes for CASRLRDSGANVLTF.

The rearrangement uses TRBV3-1 (or the pseudogene TRBV3-2) and TRBJ1-4, with 8 bases that match TRBD1. The V gene end was trimmed by 1 base and the J gene end by 6 bases; junction bases not matched to a gene: 4. Germline V CDR1 and CDR2: LGHDT, YNNKEL (reference sequence). The CDR3 consists of 15 residues. CDR3 protein: CASSQARTGYEKLFF. DNA of the CDR3: TGTGCCAGCAGCCAAGCTAGGACAGGGTATGAAAAACTGTTTTTT.